This T cell receptor beta chain was recovered during a study of blood T cells in healthy people across ages. The second PCR ran about 6 to 11 cycles with a sample-barcoded 5' primer and J-beta primers. With 12 random nucleotides, a template-switch adaptor tagged each individual cDNA molecule. TCRdb itself ran the 5' RACE reads through MiXCR, one entry per CDR3 protein. The sample has approximately 880,000 distinct CDR3 sequences, 45% to 50% seen once. Of note for this clonotype: Its target is unknown.

Notes on the study in general: Age brought a roughly linear fall in TCR beta diversity measured per million T cells. Strong correlation existed between TCR beta diversity and naive T cell percentage.

The CDR3 spans 14 residues. Material for sequencing was blood. This chain uses TRBV12-3 or TRBV12-4 with TRBJ2-5; weak D call: TRBD1 (7 bases). The DNA matches TRBJ2-7 better at its end, which makes the J call doubtful. The sequence derives from a man in his thirties or forties in good health. The CDR3 DNA follows: TGTGCCAGCAGCGTCCAGGGGGGAAACTACGAGCAGTACTTC. It encodes CASSVQGGNYEQYF.